These T cell receptor beta chains were read from a single sample in a study of blood T cell repertoires in COVID-19. Assay used: immunoSEQ multiplex PCR; TCRdb lists only in-frame clones, some missing. The sample has roughly 67,000 clones, approximately 84% seen once; the top ten hold more than 7%. The sample consisted of peripheral blood. The receptors shown here come from a man between 45 and 60 years old with active COVID-19. Both conserved end residues are part of each CDR3. The D gene is left open where the match is weak. Not all rows give a size; the values are once, few, many and, for expanded clones, a class.

TRBJ1-5 | - | TRBV5-1 | few | CASSLGTNQPQHF | TGCGCCAGCAGCTTGGGAACAAATCAGCCCCAGCATTTT
TRBJ2-1 | - | TRBV5-1 | - | CASSLVSQGEGDYNEQFF | TGCGCCAGCAGCTTGGTCTCACAAGGGGAGGGGGACTACAATGAGCAGTTCTTC
TRBJ2-1 | - | TRBV7-2 | - | CASSLDRGSYNEQFF | TGTGCCAGCAGCTTAGATCGGGGATCCTACAATGAGCAGTTCTTC
TRBJ1-2 | - | TRBV6-5 | - | CASSSQGLNYGYTF | TGTGCCAGCAGTTCTCAGGGACTTAACTATGGCTACACCTTC
TRBJ2-1 | TRBD2 | TRBV5-1 | - | CASSSWTSGVDNEQFF | TGCGCCAGCAGCTCCTGGACTAGCGGGGTCGACAATGAGCAGTTCTTC
TRBJ2-7 | TRBD2 | TRBV5-1 | - | CASRQLAGPVEQYF | TGCGCCAGCCGGCAGCTAGCGGGGCCTGTCGAGCAGTACTTC
TRBJ1-4 | - | TRBV6-5 | few | CASSMNPRDEKLFF | TGTGCCAGCAGTATGAACCCGCGGGATGAAAAACTGTTTTTT
TRBJ1-2 | TRBD1 | TRBV9 | - | CASTQTTGDIGYGYTF | TGTGCCAGCACCCAAACGACAGGGGACATCGGCTATGGCTACACCTTC
TRBJ2-1 | TRBD2 | TRBV19 | - | CASSIWTSGGSHRVSEQFF | TGTGCCAGTAGTATATGGACTAGCGGGGGGTCCCACCGGGTTAGTGAGCAGTTCTTC
TRBJ2-7 | - | TRBV2 | - | CASSLIAYEQYF | TGTGCCAGCAGTTTAATCGCCTACGAGCAGTACTTC
TRBJ2-3 | - | TRBV7-2 | - | CASSSYTDTQYF | TGTGCCAGCAGCTCCTACACAGATACGCAGTATTTT
TRBJ1-5 | - | TRBV6-6 | - | CASSSLGVGQPQHF | TGTGCCAGCAGTTCCCTCGGGGTGGGTCAGCCCCAGCATTTT
TRBJ1-1 | - | TRBV6-6 | - | CASSPGENTEAFF | TGTGCCAGCAGCCCAGGGGAGAACACTGAAGCTTTCTTT
TRBJ2-3 | - | TRBV15 | - | CATSRGAGPTDTQYF | TGTGCCACCAGCAGAGGGGCAGGGCCCACAGATACGCAGTATTTT
TRBJ2-7 | - | TRBV6-5 | - | CASRGGGGSYEQYF | TGTGCCAGCCGAGGAGGGGGGGGATCCTACGAGCAGTACTTC
TRBJ1-3 | TRBD1 | TRBV19 | - | CASIPGGQGNGNTIYF | TGTGCCAGTATCCCTGGGGGACAGGGAAATGGAAACACCATATATTTT
TRBJ2-2 | - | TRBV4-1 | - | CASSRVPGELFF | TGCGCCAGCAGCCGAGTCCCGGGGGAGCTGTTTTTT
TRBJ2-7 | - | TRBV3-1/TRBV3-2 | - | CASSQEERYEQYF | TGTGCCAGCAGCCAAGAGGAGCGCTACGAGCAGTACTTC
TRBJ2-3 | TRBD1 | TRBV5-1 | - | CASSPSGQYTDTQYF | TGCGCCAGCAGCCCATCGGGACAGTACACAGATACGCAGTATTTT
TRBJ2-3 | TRBD2 | TRBV19 | - | CASSTAGGTHTQYF | TGTGCCAGTAGTACTGCGGGGGGGACACATACGCAGTATTTT
TRBJ1-1 | - | TRBV12-5 | - | CASGLEEGTEAFF | TGTGCTAGTGGTTTGGAGGAGGGTACTGAAGCTTTCTTT
TRBJ2-5 | - | TRBV9 | - | CASSVGGETQYF | TGTGCCAGCAGCGTAGGCGGAGAGACCCAGTACTTC
TRBJ1-2 | - | TRBV15 | once | CATSREVAANYGYTF | TGTGCCACCAGCAGAGAAGTGGCAGCTAACTATGGCTACACCTTC
TRBJ2-7 | - | TRBV6-2/TRBV6-3 | - | CASSQVLLLDEQYF | TGTGCCAGCAGTCAAGTACTTCTGCTGGACGAGCAGTACTTC
TRBJ2-3 | TRBD2 | TRBV9 | - | CASSESGSTDTQYF | TGTGCCAGCAGCGAAAGCGGGAGTACAGATACGCAGTATTTT
TRBJ2-7 | - | TRBV4-2 | few | CASSQGAPTRVYEQYF | TGTGCCAGCAGCCAAGGGGCACCCACCCGCGTCTACGAGCAGTACTTC
TRBJ2-1 | - | TRBV7-2 | - | CASSLGSSSYNEQFF | TGTGCCAGCAGCTTAGGTTCTAGCTCCTACAATGAGCAGTTCTTC
TRBJ2-3 | TRBD1 | TRBV10-3 | - | CAIRTTGDSRYSDTQYF | TGTGCCATCAGGACGACTGGGGACAGCCGATACTCAGATACGCAGTATTTT
TRBJ2-7 | TRBD1 | TRBV28 | - | CASTPGQTYEQYF | TGTGCCAGCACTCCGGGACAGACCTACGAGCAGTACTTC
TRBJ2-7 | TRBD1 | TRBV7-9 | - | CASSSGTGVSEQYF | TGTGCCAGCAGCTCCGGGACAGGGGTCTCCGAGCAGTACTTC
TRBJ2-1 | TRBD2 | TRBV11-2 | - | CASSFGTSSYNEQFF | TGTGCCAGCAGCTTCGGGACTAGCTCCTACAATGAGCAGTTCTTC
TRBJ1-1 | - | TRBV4-1 | - | CASSQDMKSRDNRAFF | TGCGCCAGCAGCCAAGATATGAAGTCTCGGGACAATCGAGCTTTCTTT
TRBJ2-7 | TRBD1 | TRBV7-9 | - | CASSLGDSYEQYF | TGTGCCAGCAGCTTAGGGGACAGCTACGAGCAGTACTTC
TRBJ2-3 | - | TRBV6-7 | - | CASSGYPETHPTGPDTDTQYF | TGTGCCAGCAGTGGGTACCCAGAGACTCATCCTACAGGGCCGGACACAGATACGCAGTATTTT
TRBJ1-6 | TRBD1 | TRBV7-2 | - | CASSSNRGQPLHF | TGTGCCAGCAGCTCGAACAGGGGGCAACCCCTCCACTTT
TRBJ2-1 | - | TRBV19 | once | CASSIEGRGSGNEQFF | TGTGCCAGTAGTATAGAGGGTAGGGGCAGTGGGAATGAGCAGTTCTTC
TRBJ2-3 | TRBD1 | TRBV5-1 | few | CASSFGQGKDTQYF | TGCGCCAGCAGCTTCGGACAGGGTAAAGATACGCAGTATTTT
TRBJ2-2 | TRBD2 | TRBV30 | - | CAWRVLAGIGELFF | TGTGCCTGGAGAGTGTTAGCGGGGATCGGGGAGCTGTTTTTT
TRBJ1-6 | - | TRBV9 | - | CASTPGAGDSPLHF | TGTGCCAGCACCCCTGGGGCAGGAGATTCACCCCTCCACTTT
TRBJ2-7 | - | TRBV5-4 | - | CASSPNSGRRRGEQYF | TGTGCCAGCAGCCCAAACTCAGGCCGCCGAAGGGGGGAGCAGTACTTC
TRBJ1-1 | - | TRBV18 | - | CATLPGQNTEAFF | TGTGCCACCCTCCCTGGGCAAAACACTGAAGCTTTCTTT
TRBJ2-7 | - | TRBV13 | - | CASSLVGRGAGIYEQYF | TGTGCCAGCAGCTTAGTAGGTCGGGGGGCAGGTATCTACGAGCAGTACTTC
TRBJ1-1 | TRBD1 | TRBV18 | - | CASSPPGTGGTEAFF | TGTGCCAGCTCACCGCCCGGGACAGGGGGCACTGAAGCTTTCTTT
TRBJ2-2 | TRBD2 | TRBV9 | - | CASSPSGGRTGELFF | TGTGCCAGCAGTCCTAGCGGGGGGCGCACCGGGGAGCTGTTTTTT
TRBJ2-2 | - | TRBV5-1 | - | CASSTGGPGSGELFF | TGCGCCAGCAGCACTGGAGGGCCAGGGTCCGGGGAGCTGTTTTTT
TRBJ1-2 | - | TRBV7-2 | once | CASSLDRAANYGYTF | TGTGCCAGCAGCTTAGACAGGGCAGCTAACTATGGCTACACCTTC
TRBJ2-2 | - | TRBV27 | few | CASSPRAGELFF | TGTGCCAGCAGTCCCCGGGCCGGGGAGCTGTTTTTT
TRBJ1-1 | - | TRBV30 | - | CAWKPQRNTEAFF | TGTGCCTGGAAACCACAAAGGAACACTGAAGCTTTCTTT